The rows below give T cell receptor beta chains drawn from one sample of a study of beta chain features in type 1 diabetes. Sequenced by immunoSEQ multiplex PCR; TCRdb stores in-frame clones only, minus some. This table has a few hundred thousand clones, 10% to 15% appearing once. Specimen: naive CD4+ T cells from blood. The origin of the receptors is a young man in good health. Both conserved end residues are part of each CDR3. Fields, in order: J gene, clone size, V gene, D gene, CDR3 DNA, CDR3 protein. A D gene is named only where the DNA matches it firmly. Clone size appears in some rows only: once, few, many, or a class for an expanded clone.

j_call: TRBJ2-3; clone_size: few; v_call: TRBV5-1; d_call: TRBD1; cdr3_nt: TGCGCCAGCAGCGCGGGACAGGGGAGTACAGATACGCAGTATTTT; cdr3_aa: CASSAGQGSTDTQYF
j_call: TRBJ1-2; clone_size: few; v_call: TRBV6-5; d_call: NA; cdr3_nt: TGTGCCGCGGGAGGGGGAAACGGCTACACCTTC; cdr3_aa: CAAGGGNGYTF
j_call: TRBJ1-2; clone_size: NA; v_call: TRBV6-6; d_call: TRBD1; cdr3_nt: TGTGCCAGCAGTTACGATGACAGGGGATTCTATGGCTACACCTTC; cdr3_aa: CASSYDDRGFYGYTF
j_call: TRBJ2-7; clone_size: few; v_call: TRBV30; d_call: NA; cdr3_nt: TGTGCCTGGAGTACAAGGGGACCAGGGGCTTTGGACGAGCAGTACTTC; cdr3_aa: CAWSTRGPGALDEQYF
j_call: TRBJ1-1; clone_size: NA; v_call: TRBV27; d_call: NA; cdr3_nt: TGTGCCAGCAGTTCCTCGGACAGATACACTGAAGCTTTCTTT; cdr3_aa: CASSSSDRYTEAFF
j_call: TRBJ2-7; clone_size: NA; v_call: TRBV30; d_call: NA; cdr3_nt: TGTGCCTGGATGCGGGGGCCAGGGGAGCAGTACTTC; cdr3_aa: CAWMRGPGEQYF
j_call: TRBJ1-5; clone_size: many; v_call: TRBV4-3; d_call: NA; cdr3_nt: TGCGCCAGCAGCCGCGCAGGGAATCAGCCCCAGCATTTT; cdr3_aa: CASSRAGNQPQHF
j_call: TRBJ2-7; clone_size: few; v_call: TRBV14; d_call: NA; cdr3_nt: TGTGCCAGCAGCCCCTCATGGGCCGAGCAGTACTTC; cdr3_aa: CASSPSWAEQYF
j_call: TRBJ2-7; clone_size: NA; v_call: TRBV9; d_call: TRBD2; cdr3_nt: TGTGCCAGCACCGAAGGAGGTGAGCGGGAGTTCCACGAGCAGTACTTC; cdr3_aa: CASTEGGEREFHEQYF
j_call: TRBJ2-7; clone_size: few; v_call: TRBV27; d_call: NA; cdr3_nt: TGTGCCACCGGTGAGGCAGATTACTACGAGCAGTACTTC; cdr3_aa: CATGEADYYEQYF
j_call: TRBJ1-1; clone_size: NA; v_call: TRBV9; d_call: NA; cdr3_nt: TGTGCCAGCAGCGACCCAGTTTCTGAAGCTTTCTTT; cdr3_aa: CASSDPVSEAFF